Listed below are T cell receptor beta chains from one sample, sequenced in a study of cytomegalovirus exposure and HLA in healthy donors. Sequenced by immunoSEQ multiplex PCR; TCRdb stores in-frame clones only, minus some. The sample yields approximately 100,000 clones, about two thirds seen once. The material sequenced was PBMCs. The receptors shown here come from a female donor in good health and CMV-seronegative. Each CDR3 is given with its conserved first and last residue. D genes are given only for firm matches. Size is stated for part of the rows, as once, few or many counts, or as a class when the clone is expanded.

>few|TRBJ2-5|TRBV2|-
TGTGCCAGCCTCAAGGAGTCGCGGGGAGAGACCCAGTACTTC
CASLKESRGETQYF
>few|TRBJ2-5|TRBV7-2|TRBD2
TGTGCCAGCAGCTTAATAGCGGGGGGGCAAGAGACCCAGTACTTC
CASSLIAGGQETQYF
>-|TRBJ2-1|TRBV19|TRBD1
TGTGCCAGCAGGGGGTACAATGAGCAGTTCTTC
CASRGYNEQFF
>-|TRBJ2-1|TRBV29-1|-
TGCAGCGTTAACTTTCCCTACAATGAGCAGTTCTTC
CSVNFPYNEQFF
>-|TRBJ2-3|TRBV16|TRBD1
TGTGCCAGCAGTCACCCGGGACAGGGGATGGATACGCAGTATTTT
CASSHPGQGMDTQYF
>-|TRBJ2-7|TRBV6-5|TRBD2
TGTGCCAGCAGTTACTCGAGCGGGAGGGGTATTGAGCAGTACTTC
CASSYSSGRGIEQYF
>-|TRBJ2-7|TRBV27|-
TGTGCCAGCAGAAAATTCCTAGGGGTCCCCGAATACGAGCAGTACTTC
CASRKFLGVPEYEQYF
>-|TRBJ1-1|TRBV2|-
TGTGCCAGCACCTCACAGGGCTTCACTGAAGCTTTCTTT
CASTSQGFTEAFF
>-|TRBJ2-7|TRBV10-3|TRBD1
TGTGCCATCAGGGGGACAGTACAAGAGCAGTACTTC
CAIRGTVQEQYF
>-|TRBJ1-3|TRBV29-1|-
TGCAGCGCCTGGGGTGTCGGCAGGGATGGAAACACCATATATTTT
CSAWGVGRDGNTIYF
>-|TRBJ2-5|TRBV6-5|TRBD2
TGTGCCAGCAGTCGGACTAGAGAAGAGACCCAGTACTTC
CASSRTREETQYF
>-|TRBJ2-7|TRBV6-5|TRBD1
TGTGCCAGCAGTTACAGGACAGGGGGCGGCTACGAGCAGTACTTC
CASSYRTGGGYEQYF
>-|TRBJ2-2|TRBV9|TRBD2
TGTGCCAGCAGCCAATTCGGGACTAGCGCCACCGGGGAGCTGTTTTTT
CASSQFGTSATGELFF
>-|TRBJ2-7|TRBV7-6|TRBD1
TGTGCCAGCAGCTTCCAGGACAGGGGGCCCTACGAGCAGTACTTC
CASSFQDRGPYEQYF
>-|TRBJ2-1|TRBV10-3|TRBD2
TGTGCCATCAGAAATGAGCGGGGGAGCTCCTACAATGAGCAGTTCTTC
CAIRNERGSSYNEQFF
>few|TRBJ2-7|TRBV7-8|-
TGTGCCAGCAGCTTAAGGTTCGCGGGGCTGGGGCACGAGCAGTACTTC
CASSLRFAGLGHEQYF
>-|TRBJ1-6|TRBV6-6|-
TGTGCCAGCAGTTATCTCAGTGCCTCACCCCTCCACTTT
CASSYLSASPLHF
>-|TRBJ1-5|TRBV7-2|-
TGTGCCAGCAGCTCTCACGCCCCAGGGGTCGGGCAGCCCCAGCATTTT
CASSSHAPGVGQPQHF
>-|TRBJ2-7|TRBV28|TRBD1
TGTGCCAGCAGTCCCCTCTGGGGGACAGGGTACGAGCAGTACTTC
CASSPLWGTGYEQYF
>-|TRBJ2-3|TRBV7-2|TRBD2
TGTGCCAGCAGCTTAGGAGTAGCGGGAAACACAGATACGCAGTATTTT
CASSLGVAGNTDTQYF
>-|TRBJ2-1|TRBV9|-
TGTGCCAGCAGCCAGGGATCCTACAATGAGCAGTTCTTC
CASSQGSYNEQFF
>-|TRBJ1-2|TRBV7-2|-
TGTGCCAGCAGCTCGGACAGCCGTGGTGGCTACACCTTC
CASSSDSRGGYTF
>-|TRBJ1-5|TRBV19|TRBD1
TGTGCCAGTAGTATAGAAGGGACAGAAAGCAATCAGCCCCAGCATTTT
CASSIEGTESNQPQHF
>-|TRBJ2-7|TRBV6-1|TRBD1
TGTGCCAGCAGCGGATTCCGGGACAGGGACCCGCAGTACTTC
CASSGFRDRDPQYF
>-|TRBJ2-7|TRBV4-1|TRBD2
TGCGCCAGCAGCCAAGGCGTAGGTAGGACTAGGGCCCACGAGCAGTACTTC
CASSQGVGRTRAHEQYF
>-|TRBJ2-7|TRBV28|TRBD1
TGTGCCAGCACTCGGACAGGGGGCTACGAGCAGTACTTC
CASTRTGGYEQYF
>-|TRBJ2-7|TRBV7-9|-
TGTGCCAGCAGCTTAGCCATTTCCCCCTACGAGCAGTACTTC
CASSLAISPYEQYF
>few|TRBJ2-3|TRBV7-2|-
TGTGCCAGCAGTTTAGAGCCGAGAGTTACAGATACGCAGTATTTT
CASSLEPRVTDTQYF
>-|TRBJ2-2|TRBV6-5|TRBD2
TGTGCCAGTCAGAGGCGGGAGTCGACCGGGGAGCTGTTTTTT
CASQRRESTGELFF
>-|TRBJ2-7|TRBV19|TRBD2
TGTGCCAGTAGTGCGCTGACTAGCGGTATCTACGAGCAGTACTTC
CASSALTSGIYEQYF
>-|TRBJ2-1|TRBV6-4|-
TGTGCCAGCAGTGAAAGGGCAGGGGAAAGCAATGAGCAGTTCTTC
CASSERAGESNEQFF
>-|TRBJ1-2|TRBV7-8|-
TGTGCCAGCAGCTTAGGGGCTCTGAGCTACACCTTC
CASSLGALSYTF
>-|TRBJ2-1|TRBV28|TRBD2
TGTGCCAGCAGGGTAGCGGGAGGAGGCACTAGGCACAATGAGCAGTTCTTC
CASRVAGGGTRHNEQFF
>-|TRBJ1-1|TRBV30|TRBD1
TGTGCCTGGAGTGGGACAGGGGGTGAAGCTTTCTTT
CAWSGTGGEAFF
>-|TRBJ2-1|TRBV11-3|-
TGTGCCAGCAGCTTTATGACTAGTAGCCATGAGCAGTTCTTC
CASSFMTSSHEQFF
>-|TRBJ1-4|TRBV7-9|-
TGTGCCAGCAGCCCCTTGAACAGGCGAAATGAAAAACTGTTTTTT
CASSPLNRRNEKLFF
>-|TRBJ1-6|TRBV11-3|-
TGTGCCAGCAGCAATAGTAATTCACCCCTCCACTTT
CASSNSNSPLHF
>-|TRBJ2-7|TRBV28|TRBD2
TGTGCCAGCAGTTTAAGGGTAGCGGGGCCTTACGAGCAGTACTTC
CASSLRVAGPYEQYF
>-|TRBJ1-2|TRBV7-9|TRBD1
TGTGCCAGCAGCGCTATCCGGGACAGCTATGGCTACACCTTC
CASSAIRDSYGYTF
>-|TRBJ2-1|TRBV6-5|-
TGTGCCAGCAGTTACTCGGCTAGCTATGAGCAGTTCTTC
CASSYSASYEQFF
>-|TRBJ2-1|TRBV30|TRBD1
TGTGCCTGGAGTGTAGGACAGGGGGCCGGTGAGCAGTTCTTC
CAWSVGQGAGEQFF